This TCR beta chain was observed in a study of shared clonotypes between healthy human individuals. Study details: Researchers assigned three CD4 naive, three CD4 memory, two CD8 naive and one CD8 memory plate to each donor.

Details on this clone: Its antigen is currently unknown.

The investigators split CD4+ cells into a CD45RA+ naive subset and a CD45RA-negative memory subset. Germline V gives CDR1 SEHNR, CDR2 FQNEAQ (reference sequence). V lost 4 bases to trimming and J lost 0 bases, with 11 bases between them. CDR3 length: 15 amino acids. Study conclusions and caveats: It was anticipated that sequencing depth would influence how many clonotypes donors shared.

Sequencing was performed with immunoSEQ multiplex PCR; in TCRdb, only in-frame clones are kept and a portion is missing. The sample has more than 1 million clones; around 78% are singletons. The chain is built from TRBV7-9 and TRBJ2-3; D is possibly TRBD2 (6 bases). This TCR was recovered from a man aged 18-30 years in good health. Some clones in this sample may be carry-over from other donors' samples. Sequenced input: memory CD4+ T cells from PBMCs. This sample's subset: CD45RA-negative fraction. DNA for the CDR3: TGTGCCAGCAGCTGGCGCGGGGACAGCACAGATACGCAGTATTTT. Its protein is CASSWRGDSTDTQYF.